This T cell receptor (beta chain) was obtained from a study of CD8 T cells in ankylosing spondylitis. Study-wide results and caveats: Seven or eight highly homologous variants made up a TCR beta motif, and this motif appeared characteristic of ankylosing spondylitis blood. Some motif variants were previously reported in reactive arthritis synovial fluid and blood.

TCRdb itself ran the 5' RACE reads through MiXCR, one entry per CDR3 protein. The table has approximately 38,000 distinct CDR3 sequences, approximately 2.6% seen once; the top ten hold over 4%. V lost 3 bases and J lost 8, with 15 bases in between. Germline V lookup: CDR1 SGDLS, CDR2 YYNGEE. This CDR3 spans 14 amino acids. Many counts were recorded for this clonotype. Its matching antigen is unknown. This sequence joins TRBV9 and TRBJ2-1, with D perhaps TRBD1 (7 bases). The TCR comes from a male donor with ankylosing spondylitis or in good health (not recorded which). The sample consisted of blood, either unsorted or a sorted T cell fraction (not recorded which). This chain's CDR3 is CASSEGAGGDEQFF. The CDR3 nucleotides are TGTGCCAGCAGCGAGGGGGCCGGGGGCGATGAGCAGTTCTTC.